This T cell receptor (beta chain) stems from a study of Ad26.COV2.S vaccination and SARS-CoV-2 variants. The CDR3 has 14 amino acids. Trimming left V 1 base short and J 9 bases short, with 12 bases between. In germline, CDR1 is KGHDR, CDR2 SFDVKD. Treatment of the sample: some 19 received Ad26.COV2.S at low or high dose, single or two shots; a few received placebo; per-sample allocation not given. At day 63 after the first vaccine or placebo injection, samples were drawn. In Boston, the donor was an adult between 18-55 years of age. Spike of the Wuhan-strain SARS-CoV-2 was expressed by an Ad26 vector, which formed the vaccine. Produced via immunoSEQ multiplex PCR; TCRdb's table is partial and in-frame only. The table has roughly 700,000 clones, 89% seen once.

The source was peripheral blood, collected in a trial of Ad26.COV2.S vaccine versus placebo. The V and J genes are TRBV24-1 and TRBJ1-5, with a weak D call TRBD1 (6 bases). The TCR sequence derives from a person between 18 and 60 years old who received the Ad26.COV2.S COVID-19 vaccine or a placebo. The chain's CDR3 is CATSDFYRDAPQHF. DNA for the CDR3: TGTGCCACCAGTGATTTTTACAGGGACGCGCCCCAGCATTTT.